The rows below give T cell receptor beta chains drawn from one sample of a study of shared clonotypes between healthy human individuals. Assay: immunoSEQ multiplex PCR; the TCRdb copy retains only in-frame clones and omits some. The sample holds some 580,000 clones; more than 95% are singletons and the top ten take roughly 0.05%. Sequencing was performed on naive CD4+ T cells sorted from blood. The receptors originated from a woman under 40 in good health. CDR3s leave out the opening cysteine and the closing phenylalanine or tryptophan.

TRBV6-1 | ASQRGAGATETQY
TRBV5-1 | ASSFGPGEETQY
TRBV19 | ASSIGGNQPQH
TRBV7-8 | ASSPGEGLAGGYEQY
TRBV28 | ASSWTGGRTEAF
TRBV7-9 | ASSLSASLTKQY
TRBV15 | ATSRITQSGYVQPQH
TRBV5-1 | ASSLGGLALQETQY
TRBV5-1 | ASSSGQVATNEKLF
TRBV2 | ASSGTGDQPQH
TRBV7-7 | ASSPQTPGLAGGQDTQY
TRBV28 | ASSLPGLAGTGELF
TRBV27 | ASSRLAGGPLH
TRBV5-6 | ASSLSRSYT
TRBV4-1 | ASSQPTKAAPYEQY